Many counts were recorded for the clone carrying this TCR beta chain. These data are taken from a study of Graves' ophthalmopathy and Graves' hyperthyroidism. Included hyperthyroidism patients were aged 18 to 65 and newly diagnosed (under 2 months' duration). Amplification of TCR beta CDR3 regions used RNA transcripts. Scientists carried out first-round RT-PCR using HTBI primers and then a second-round multiplex PCR. A single record per CDR3 protein comes from TCRdb applying MiXCR to the multiplex PCR reads. The table shows 400,000 to 500,000 distinct CDR3 sequences, with under 25% occurring only once. The V segment lost 2 bases and the J segment 4 bases; nucleotides outside the gene matches: 3. The germline V gene has CDR1 MDHEN and CDR2 SYDVKM. The CDR3 spans 14 residues.

The source material was peripheral blood. The rearrangement joins TRBV28 to TRBJ2-3, with TRBD1 identical over 7 bases. This receptor was obtained from a woman younger than 35 with stable Graves' hyperthyroidism. The CDR3 region has the DNA TGTGCCAGCAGTTTAGCCAGGGGGTCAGATACGCAGTATTTT. It specifies CASSLARGSDTQYF. The full variable domain, with the rest looked up from reference TRBV28 and TRBJ2-3, is DVKVTQSSRYLVKRTGEKVFLECVQDMDHENMFWYRQDPGLGLRLIYFSYDVKMKEKGDIPEGYSVSREKKERFSLILESASTNQTSMYLCASSLARGSDTQYFGPGTRLTVL.